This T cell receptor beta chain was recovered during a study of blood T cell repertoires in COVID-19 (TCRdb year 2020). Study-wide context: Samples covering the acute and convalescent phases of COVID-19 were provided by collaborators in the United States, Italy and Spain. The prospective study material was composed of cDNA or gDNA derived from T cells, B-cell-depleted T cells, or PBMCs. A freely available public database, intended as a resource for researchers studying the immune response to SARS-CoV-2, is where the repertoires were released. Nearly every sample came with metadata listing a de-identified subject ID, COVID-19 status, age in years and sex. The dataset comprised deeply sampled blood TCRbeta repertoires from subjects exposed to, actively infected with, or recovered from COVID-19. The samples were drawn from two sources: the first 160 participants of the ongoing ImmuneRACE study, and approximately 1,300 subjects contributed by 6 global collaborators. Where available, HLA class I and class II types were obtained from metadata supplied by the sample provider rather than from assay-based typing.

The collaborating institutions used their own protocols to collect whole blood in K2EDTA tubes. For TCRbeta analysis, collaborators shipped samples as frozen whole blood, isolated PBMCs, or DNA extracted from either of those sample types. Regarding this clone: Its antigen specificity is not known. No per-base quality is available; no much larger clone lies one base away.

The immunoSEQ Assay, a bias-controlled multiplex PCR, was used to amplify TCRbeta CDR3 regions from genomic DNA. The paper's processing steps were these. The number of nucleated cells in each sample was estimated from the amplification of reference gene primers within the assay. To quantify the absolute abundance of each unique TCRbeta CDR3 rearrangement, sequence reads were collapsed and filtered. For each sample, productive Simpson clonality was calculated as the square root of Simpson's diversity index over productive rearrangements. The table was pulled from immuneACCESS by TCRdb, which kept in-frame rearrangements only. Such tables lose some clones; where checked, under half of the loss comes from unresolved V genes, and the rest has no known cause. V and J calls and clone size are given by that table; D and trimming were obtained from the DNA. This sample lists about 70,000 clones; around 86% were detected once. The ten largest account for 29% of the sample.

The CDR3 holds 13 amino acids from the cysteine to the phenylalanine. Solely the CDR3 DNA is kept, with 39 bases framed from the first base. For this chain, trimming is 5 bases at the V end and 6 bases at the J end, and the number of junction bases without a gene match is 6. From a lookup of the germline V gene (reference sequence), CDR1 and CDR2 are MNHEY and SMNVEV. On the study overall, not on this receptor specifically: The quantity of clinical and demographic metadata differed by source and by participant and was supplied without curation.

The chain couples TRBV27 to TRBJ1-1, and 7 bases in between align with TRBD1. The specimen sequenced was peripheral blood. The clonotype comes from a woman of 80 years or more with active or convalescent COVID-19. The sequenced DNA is TGTGCCAGCAGTCCGCGACAGGGTCCTGAAGCTTTCTTT. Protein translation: CASSPRQGPEAFF.